One sample yielded the 27 T cell receptor beta chains listed below, sequenced in a study of blood T cell repertoires in COVID-19. Profiling relied on immunoSEQ multiplex PCR, and the TCRdb table lists in-frame clones only, not all of them. The sample includes more than 100,000 clones, more than 70% of them seen just once. The source material was peripheral blood. The receptor source for this set is a man in his 60s with acute or convalescent COVID-19.

This clone was found a few times. The chain is built from TRBV4-1 and TRBJ2-7; TRBD2 aligns across 7 bases. V shed 0 bases and J 2 bases; nucleotides not matched to a gene: 7. The CDR3 covers 16 residues. CDR1 and CDR2 (germline): MGHRA, YSYEKL. This chain's CDR3 is CASSQDWGTTPYEQYF. CDR3 DNA: TGCGCCAGCAGCCAAGATTGGGGGACTACCCCCTACGAGCAGTACTTC.

This chain uses TRBV30 with TRBJ1-4; possible D gene TRBD1, 6 bases. The length of the CDR3 is 13 residues. In germline, CDR1 is GTSNPN, CDR2 SVGIG (reference sequence). V lost 3 bases and J 10 bases, leaving 15 bases between the germline ends. CDR3 sequence reads: CAWSEGTSVKLFF. In nucleotides, the CDR3 is TGTGCCTGGAGCGAGGGGACATCTGTAAAACTGTTTTTT. Full variable domain (outside the CDR3, taken from reference TRBV30 and TRBJ1-4): SQTIHQWPATLVQPVGSPLSLECTVEGTSNPNLYWYRQAAGRGLQLLFYSVGIGQISSEVPQNLSASRPQDRQFILSSKKLLLSDSGFYLCAWSEGTSVKLFFGSGTQLSVL.

The J gene is TRBJ2-3, the V gene TRBV9, with D perhaps TRBD2 (6 bases). The length of the CDR3 is 13 residues. The V end lost 3 bases, the J end lost 8 bases, and 13 bases lay between the germline ends. Germline CDR1 and CDR2: SGDLS and YYNGEE. The CDR3 protein is CASSDWGDGTQYF. DNA of the CDR3: TGTGCCAGCAGCGATTGGGGGGATGGTACGCAGTATTTT.

The chain employs TRBV5-1 and TRBJ2-1, with 11 bases identical to TRBD2. This CDR3 region has 15 residues. The V gene's germline CDR1 is SGHRS and CDR2 YFSETQ. With 0 bases clipped from V and 7 bases from J, the junction kept 3 bases outside the gene matches. CDR3 amino acids: CASSLGLAGFNEQFF. The CDR3 nucleotides read TGCGCCAGCAGCTTGGGACTAGCGGGATTTAATGAGCAGTTCTTC.

Written as DNA, the CDR3 is TGTGCCAGCAGCTTCACTCCCCAGGGGGAGCAGTTCTTC. The encoded protein is CASSFTPQGEQFF. The chain joins TRBV11-3 to TRBJ2-1; perhaps TRBD1 as D (6 bases). This CDR3 has 13 amino acids. The V end was cut by 3 bases, the J end by 10 bases, with 13 bases between. Germline V lookup: CDR1 SGHNT, CDR2 YENEEA.

In its sample, this clone was seen once. The rearrangement uses TRBV28 and TRBJ1-6, with 7 bases matching TRBD1. The ends lost 6 bases at V and 7 bases at J; junction bases unmatched: 9. From germline, CDR1 is MDHEN and CDR2 SYDVKM. The CDR3 loop spans 15 amino acids. In nucleotides, the CDR3 is TGTGCCAGCAGCCCCACGACAGGGATAAATTCACCCCTCCACTTT. It yields the protein CASSPTTGINSPLHF. Full variable domain (remainder filled in from reference TRBV28 and TRBJ1-6): DVKVTQSSRYLVKRTGEKVFLECVQDMDHENMFWYRQDPGLGLRLIYFSYDVKMKEKGDIPEGYSVSREKKERFSLILESASTNQTSMYLCASSPTTGINSPLHFGNGTRLTVT.

The chain has TRBV30 and TRBJ1-3; D remains unclear. There are 15 residues in the CDR3. Trimming took 3 bases from V and 0 from J, leaving 12 bases between them. The germline CDR1 and CDR2 sequences are GTSNPN and SVGIG (reference sequence). CDR3 sequence reads: CAWRLRGISGNTIYF. The CDR3 DNA reads TGTGCCTGGAGATTACGGGGAATCTCTGGAAACACCATATATTTT.

This clone showed up just once. This chain links TRBV5-1 with TRBJ1-6; no firm D call. CDR1 SGHRS and CDR2 YFSETQ come from the germline V gene. V lost 5 bases, J lost 0 bases, and 12 bases lay in between. This CDR3 contains 16 residues. The CDR3 sequence is CASRITGSSYNSPLHF. The CDR3 DNA sequence: TGCGCCAGCAGAATCACTGGGAGCTCCTATAATTCACCCCTCCACTTT.

The sample holds one count of this clone. The rearrangement joins TRBV6-1 to TRBJ1-2, with TRBD1 matching over 10 bases. Trimming at V came to 2 bases and at J to 12 bases, leaving 9 bases not matched to a gene. This CDR3 region has 14 residues. Per the germline V gene, CDR1 is MNHNS and CDR2 is SASEGT. The CDR3 protein is CASSETRGTGDDTF. The CDR3 nucleotides are TGTGCCAGCAGTGAAACTCGGGGGACAGGGGACGACACCTTC.

This sequence joins TRBV6-5 and TRBJ2-3, with a possible D match to TRBD2 (5 bases). This CDR3 is built from 14 residues. CDR1 and CDR2 from the germline V gene are MNHEY and SVGAGI. Trimming took off 5 bases at V and 7 bases at J, with 16 bases between the two ends. CDR3 nucleotides: TGTGCCAGCAGTCAAACAGCCTTAGCGCATACGCAGTATTTT. Its translation is CASSQTALAHTQYF.

The chain carries TRBV2 and TRBJ2-1; 11 nucleotides align to TRBD2. The V segment lost 5 bases and the J segment 5 bases; nucleotides outside the gene matches: 2. The germline CDR1 and CDR2 sequences are SNHLY and FYNNEI. The CDR3 is 14 amino acids. The DNA of the CDR3 is TGTGCCAGCAGTTTACTAGCGGGAGACAATGAGCAGTTCTTC. It is translated as CASSLLAGDNEQFF.

The rearrangement links TRBV6-6 to TRBJ1-5, with 8 bases lining up with TRBD1. Unmatched junction bases numbered 2, after V lost 6 bases and J lost 1 base. This CDR3 has 14 residues. The germline gives CDR1 MNHNY, CDR2 SVGAGI (reference sequence). The CDR3 region is CASRDRESNQPQHF. CDR3 bases: TGTGCCAGCAGGGACAGGGAAAGCAATCAGCCCCAGCATTTT.

This clone has a handful of counts. The chain combines TRBV11-3 with TRBJ2-2, with 7 bases aligning to TRBD1. V dropped 2 bases and J dropped 4; count of bases not matched to a gene: 13. Germline V CDR1 and CDR2: SGHNT, YENEEA. The CDR3 consists of 18 residues. Here the CDR3 DNA reads TGTGCCAGCAGCTTATGGGGACAGCGAGCTTTTGGCACCGGGGAGCTGTTTTTT. Translation gives CASSLWGQRAFGTGELFF.

This clone appeared once. The V and J genes are TRBV21-1 and TRBJ2-7; the DNA was not used to check the table's D call, TRBD2. TRBV21-1 is reported as a pseudogene. The CDR3 length is 12 residues. In DNA form, the CDR3 reads TGTGCCAGCAGCAAAGCTAGCTACGAGCAGTACTTC. Translating it yields CASSKASYEQYF.

CDR3 bases: TGTGCCAGCAGTGCTCTGGACAGGGGAGAGTCACCCCTCCACTTT. Translated, it gives CASSALDRGESPLHF. This chain connects TRBV6-4 to TRBJ1-6, with 9 bases matching TRBD1. The V segment lost 4 bases and the J segment 10 bases; nucleotides outside the gene matches: 8. The germline V gene has CDR1 MRHNA and CDR2 SNTAGT. This CDR3 has 15 amino acids.

V and J are TRBV5-1 and TRBJ2-7; tentative D call: TRBD1 (5 bases). Germline V gene sequence: CDR1 SGHRS, CDR2 YFSETQ. Trimming pared 4 bases from V and 2 bases from J, leaving 13 bases between. The CDR3 is 14 amino acids. CDR3 sequence reads: CASSQRTQTYEQYF. The CDR3 DNA is TGCGCCAGCAGCCAAAGGACACAGACCTACGAGCAGTACTTC. Combining the CDR3 with reference TRBV5-1 and TRBJ2-7 gives the whole variable domain KAGVTQTPRYLIKTRGQQVTLSCSPISGHRSVSWYQQTPGQGLQFLFEYFSETQRNKGNFPGRFSGRQFSNSRSEMNVSTLELGDSALYLCASSQRTQTYEQYFGPGTRLTVT.

This chain connects TRBV19 to TRBJ1-5; D perhaps matches TRBD1 (6 bases). Germline CDR1 reads LNHDA; CDR2 reads SQIVND (reference sequence). CDR3 length: 15 amino acids. V was cut by 2 bases and J by 6 bases, with 14 bases left in between. The CDR3 DNA sequence: TGTGCCAGTAGTATATCAGGGGCGAGGGGTCAGCCCCAGCATTTT. Its protein product is CASSISGARGQPQHF.

The J gene is TRBJ2-7, the V gene TRBV11-1; 8 bases agree with TRBD1. The CDR3 is 13 residues long. The ends lost 5 bases at V and 5 bases at J; junction bases unmatched: 5. Germline-derived CDR1 and CDR2 are SGHAT and FQDESV (reference sequence). CDR3 loop: CASSRTGYHEQYF. The CDR3 coding sequence is TGTGCCAGCAGCAGGACAGGGTACCACGAGCAGTACTTC.

In its sample, this clone was seen once. The rearrangement links TRBV5-1 to TRBJ1-4; D possibly corresponds to TRBD1 (6 bases). This CDR3 is 15 amino acids long. The germline V gene has CDR1 SGHRS and CDR2 YFSETQ. The V gene lost 0 bases and the J gene lost 6 bases, with 12 bases spanning the gap. The CDR3 DNA sequence: TGCGCCAGCAGCTTGGGGGGGCGCAAGGATGAAAAACTGTTTTTT. Its translation is CASSLGGRKDEKLFF.

The V call is TRBV14, the J call TRBJ2-7, with 9 positions matching TRBD2. Per the germline V gene, CDR1 is SGHDN and CDR2 is FVKESK. CDR3 length equals 15 residues. V shed 1 base and J 3 bases; nucleotides not matched to a gene: 4. CDR3 protein: CASSQVGLAYYEQYF. For the CDR3, the DNA is TGTGCCAGCAGCCAAGTGGGACTAGCCTACTACGAGCAGTACTTC.

V usage is TRBV6-5 and J usage is TRBJ1-5, with D possibly matching TRBD1 (5 bases). V lost 4 bases to trimming and J lost 3 bases, with 10 bases between them. Per germline, CDR1 MNHEY and CDR2 SVGAGI. CDR3 size: 14 residues. CDR3 protein: CASSSRQPNQPQHF. The CDR3 DNA reads TGTGCCAGCAGTTCACGACAGCCCAATCAGCCCCAGCATTTT.

This clone was detected only a few times. This rearrangement joins TRBV3-1 (or the pseudogene TRBV3-2) to TRBJ1-1; 7 bases line up with TRBD1. Germline lookup yields CDR1 LGHDT and CDR2 YNNKEL (reference sequence). The V segment lost 2 bases and the J segment 10 bases; nucleotides outside the gene matches: 7. This CDR3 has 13 amino acids. The CDR3: CASSQSSTGTAFF. In DNA form, the CDR3 reads TGTGCCAGCAGCCAATCCTCGACAGGGACAGCTTTCTTT.

The chain couples TRBV9 to TRBJ2-5; D may be TRBD1 (6 bases). Germline V gene data show CDR1 as SGDLS and CDR2 as YYNGEE. Deletions cut 0 bases from V and 5 bases from J, with 11 bases between. The CDR3 is made up of 14 amino acids. The CDR3 DNA sequence: TGTGCCAGCAGCGTAGCTGGGGGCGTGGAGACCCAGTACTTC. Translation: CASSVAGGVETQYF.

The chain links TRBV7-2 to TRBJ1-2; a possible D gene is TRBD1 (6 bases). Trimming took 5 bases from V and 4 from J, leaving 17 bases between them. The CDR3 has 15 residues. The germline V gene has CDR1 SGHTA and CDR2 FQGNSA. The CDR3 protein is CASSETNSQGYGYTF. CDR3 nucleotide sequence: TGTGCCAGCAGCGAGACTAATTCACAGGGCTATGGCTACACCTTC. Variable domain in full (rest from reference TRBV7-2 and TRBJ1-2): GAGVSQSPSNKVTEKGKDVELRCDPISGHTALYWYRQSLGQGLEFLIYFQGNSAPDKSGLPSDRFSAERTGGSVSTLTIQRTQQEDSAVYLCASSETNSQGYGYTFGSGTRLTVV.

There are many counts of this clone. The chain is built from TRBV28 and TRBJ1-4, with TRBD1 matching over 8 bases. Germline V gives CDR1 MDHEN, CDR2 SYDVKM. The CDR3 length is 15 residues. V gave up 2 bases and J gave up 7 bases; unmatched junction bases: 6. The CDR3 here is CASSLSRGRIEKLFF. The CDR3 DNA reads TGTGCCAGCAGTTTAAGCAGGGGGCGGATTGAAAAACTGTTTTTT.

The chain has TRBV24-1 and TRBJ2-7; 12 bases agree with TRBD2. CDR3 size: 16 residues. The V gene's germline CDR1 is KGHDR and CDR2 SFDVKD. J was trimmed by 5 bases and V by 4 bases; bases with no gene match: 8. The CDR3 coding sequence is TGTGCCACCAGTGACCCTCTGACTAGCGGGAGCAACGAGCAGTACTTC. Its protein product is CATSDPLTSGSNEQYF.

The chain joins TRBV5-1 to TRBJ1-2, with 9 bases identical to TRBD1. Per the germline V gene, CDR1 is SGHRS and CDR2 is YFSETQ. This CDR3 spans 17 amino acids. Losses at the gene ends were 3 bases for V and 3 bases for J; bases not matched to a gene: 12. The CDR3 here is CASSSSGTGMIDYGYTF. In DNA form, the CDR3 reads TGCGCCAGCAGCTCCTCCGGGACAGGGATGATCGACTATGGCTACACCTTC.